This passage covers 30 T cell receptor beta chains from one sample sequenced in a study of cytomegalovirus exposure and HLA in healthy donors. The PCR ran on 60 Vbeta and 13 Jbeta primers. The protocol was immunoSEQ multiplex PCR, while the TCRdb copy is restricted to in-frame clones and leaves out a portion. The profile covers under 250,000 clones, with 82% appearing a single time and about 6.1% taken by the ten largest. Sequenced sample: PBMCs. These receptors originate from a middle-aged man in good health and CMV-seropositive.

This clone showed up just once. The CDR3 loop reads CASSLSGSSNQPQHF. The CDR3 DNA reads as TGTGCCAGCAGCTTATCAGGGTCTAGCAATCAGCCCCAGCATTTT. The rearrangement uses TRBV7-9 and TRBJ1-5, with a tentative D call TRBD1 (5 bases). Per the germline V gene, CDR1 is SEHNR and CDR2 is FQNEAQ (reference sequence). The CDR3 is 15 residues long. Trimming left V 2 bases short and J 0 bases short, with 8 bases between.

The chain carries TRBV7-8 and TRBJ2-1; 9 bases align to TRBD1. The CDR3 spans 15 residues. Germline assignment: CDR1 SGHVS and CDR2 FQNEAQ. Trimming removed 6 bases from V and 6 bases from J; junction bases left unmatched: 9. The CDR3 reads CASRAGTGSRNEQFF. The CDR3 DNA reads as TGTGCCAGCAGAGCCGGGACAGGGTCCCGCAATGAGCAGTTCTTC.

Regarding this clone: The conserved phenylalanine or tryptophan is not found at the CDR3 terminus, so this likely reflects a read error. The DNA is left out, because the CDR3 cannot be placed on it with certainty; the CDR3 is given as TCRdb lists it. V and J are TRBV2 and TRBJ2-7; no DNA check was done on the table's D call, TRBD1. From its first to its last residue, the CDR3 has 12 amino acids. The germline gives CDR1 SNHLY, CDR2 FYNNEI. The CDR3 spells CASSEGKTGLGC.

This sequence joins TRBV7-8 and TRBJ1-5; maybe TRBD1 (5 bases). CDR3 length: 15 amino acids. With 5 bases removed from V and 0 bases from J, the gap between germline ends came to 11 bases. Germline V gene data show CDR1 as SGHVS and CDR2 as FQNEAQ. In DNA form, the CDR3 reads TGTGCCAGCAGCCCAGGGATGTATAGCAATCAGCCCCAGCATTTT. This sequence encodes CASSPGMYSNQPQHF.

In this sample, this clone turned up a few times. The J gene is TRBJ1-1, the V gene TRBV19; D gene uncertain. The length of the CDR3 is 15 residues. The germline CDR1 and CDR2 sequences are LNHDA and SQIVND (reference sequence). V was clipped by 5 bases and J by 0 bases, with 13 bases between them. The CDR3 sequence: CASSHLWGVNTEAFF. The CDR3 DNA reads TGTGCCAGTAGTCACCTTTGGGGAGTGAACACTGAAGCTTTCTTT.

This chain connects TRBV7-8 to TRBJ2-3; 10 bases line up with TRBD2. The CDR3 loop spans 17 amino acids. The germline CDR1 and CDR2 sequences are SGHVS and FQNEAQ. Trimming removed 3 bases from V and 2 bases from J; junction bases left unmatched: 8. This chain's CDR3 is CASSLPLAGPDTDTQYF. CDR3 bases: TGTGCCAGCAGCTTGCCACTAGCGGGACCCGACACAGATACGCAGTATTTT.

This clone came up a few times. The V and J genes are TRBV2 and TRBJ2-5; D is unresolved. The ends were cut back, 6 bases at V and 9 bases at J, with 8 bases in the middle. The CDR3 spans 10 residues. Germline CDR1 SNHLY, CDR2 FYNNEI. The CDR3 region has the DNA TGTGCCAGCAGCGATGAGGCCCAGTACTTC. Amino acid sequence: CASSDEAQYF.

The V gene is TRBV28, the J gene TRBJ1-1; possible D gene TRBD1, 5 bases. The CDR3 runs 15 residues. The germline V gene has CDR1 MDHEN and CDR2 SYDVKM. V lost 5 bases, J lost 3 bases, and 16 bases lay in between. Here the CDR3 reads CASSPQGGADTEAFF. As DNA, the CDR3 is TGTGCCAGCAGTCCGCAGGGTGGGGCGGACACTGAAGCTTTCTTT.

The chain has TRBV11-3 and TRBJ2-1; 7 nucleotides align to TRBD2. Germline V gene sequence: CDR1 SGHNT, CDR2 YENEEA. The CDR3 runs 13 residues. The ends lost 6 bases at V and 7 bases at J; junction bases unmatched: 6. CDR3 protein: CASSSREGNEQFF. CDR3 nucleotides: TGTGCCAGCAGTTCCAGGGAGGGGAATGAGCAGTTCTTC.

The chain is built from TRBV5-6 and TRBJ2-7; D might be TRBD1 (5 bases). This CDR3 is 13 amino acids long. Germline values: CDR1 SGHDT, CDR2 YYEEEE. Trimming pared 0 bases from V and 5 bases from J, leaving 9 bases between. CDR3 protein: CASSLEGANEQYF. CDR3 coding DNA: TGTGCCAGCAGCTTGGAAGGGGCGAACGAGCAGTACTTC. The full variable domain, rest sourced from reference TRBV5-6 and TRBJ2-7, is DAGVTQSPTHLIKTRGQQVTLRCSPKSGHDTVSWYQQALGQGPQFIFQYYEEEERQRGNFPDRFSGHQFPNYSSELNVNALLLGDSALYLCASSLEGANEQYFGPGTRLTVT.

The chain is built from TRBV11-2 and TRBJ2-7; 7 nucleotides align to TRBD2. The V segment lost 4 bases and the J segment 0 bases; nucleotides outside the gene matches: 3. Germline V gene data show CDR1 as SGHAT and CDR2 as FQNNGV. This CDR3 region has 14 residues. CDR3 DNA sequence: TGTGCCAGCAGCTCTCGGACTAGCTCCTACGAGCAGTACGTC. Residues: CASSSRTSSYEQYV.

The gene calls are TRBV5-1 and TRBJ2-2, with a weak D call TRBD1 (5 bases). V dropped 0 bases and J dropped 3 bases, with 9 bases sitting between them. The CDR3 is made up of 15 amino acids. Germline values: CDR1 SGHRS, CDR2 YFSETQ. In DNA form, the CDR3 reads TGCGCCAGCAGCTTGGAGGGGTCGGACACCGGGGAGCTGTTTTTT. Translation: CASSLEGSDTGELFF.

The CDR3 nucleotides read TGTGCCAGCAGCCAAGATATCGGCGGGAGTGAGAAAGAGACCCAGTACTTC. Translating it yields CASSQDIGGSEKETQYF. The chain joins TRBV14 to TRBJ2-5; TRBD2 agrees at 7 bases. Germline CDR1 is SGHDN and CDR2 is FVKESK. CDR3 length equals 17 residues. V trimming: 0 bases; J trimming: 3 bases; junction bases outside the gene matches: 10.

J is TRBJ2-1 and V is TRBV6-1; 8 positions agree with TRBD2. CDR3 length: 15 amino acids. Looked up from germline, CDR1 is MNHNS and CDR2 is SASEGT. V was clipped by 6 bases and J by 6 bases; unmatched bases: 10. The CDR3 sequence: CASRQREGRANEQFF. The CDR3 nucleotides read TGTGCCAGCAGGCAACGGGAGGGCCGTGCCAATGAGCAGTTCTTC.

J is TRBJ2-5 and V is TRBV5-1; weak D call: TRBD2 (6 bases). The CDR3 spans 14 residues. Trimming took off 0 bases at V and 5 bases at J, with 11 bases between the two ends. Germline V CDR1 and CDR2: SGHRS, YFSETQ. The CDR3 coding sequence is TGCGCCAGCAGCTTGGCGGGGGAAGGGGAGACCCAGTACTTC. Translation: CASSLAGEGETQYF.

This clone appeared a single time. The rearrangement links TRBV11-2 to TRBJ1-5, with 9 positions matching TRBD1. There are 15 residues in the CDR3. V lost 4 bases, J lost 3 bases, and 4 bases stayed unmatched. CDR1 is SGHAT, CDR2 FQNNGV, per germline. The CDR3 spells CASSSRTGVNQPQHF. DNA for the CDR3: TGTGCCAGCAGCTCCAGGACAGGGGTCAATCAGCCCCAGCATTTT.

This chain's CDR3 is CASSVTANTEAFF. As DNA, the CDR3 is TGTGCCAGCAGCGTCACAGCGAACACTGAAGCTTTCTTT. The chain uses TRBV5-4 and TRBJ1-1; D unclear. The germline V gene encodes CDR1 SGHNT and CDR2 YYREEE (reference sequence). Trimming shortened V by 4 bases and J by 1 base, and 8 bases separated the two germline ends. The CDR3 length is 13 residues.

The rearrangement uses TRBV15 and TRBJ2-2, with TRBD1 identical over 12 bases. The ends lost 0 bases at V and 4 bases at J; junction bases unmatched: 6. Germline-derived CDR1 and CDR2 are LNHNV and YYDKDF (reference sequence). This CDR3 contains 18 residues. In nucleotides, the CDR3 is TGTGCCACCAGCAGAGATCGTGGGACAGGGGGCCGCACCGGGGAGCTGTTTTTT. Translated: CATSRDRGTGGRTGELFF.

The rearrangement joins TRBV15 to TRBJ2-7; TRBD1 matches at 8 bases. The germline V gene has CDR1 LNHNV and CDR2 YYDKDF (reference sequence). CDR3 length equals 15 residues. With V trimmed by 4 bases and J by 2 bases, 7 bases remained unmatched. CDR3 DNA sequence: TGTGCCACCAGCAACCGGGACAGGAGAACCTACGAGCAGTACTTC. The encoded protein is CATSNRDRRTYEQYF.

The chain links TRBV21-1 to TRBJ1-1; whether TRBD1, the table's D call, matches the DNA was not checked. TRBV21-1 is deemed a pseudogene. The CDR3 length is 17 residues. CDR3 region: CASSKEFPGVLDTEAFF. The CDR3, as DNA: TGTGCCAGCAGCAAAGAATTCCCAGGGGTCCTGGACACTGAAGCTTTCTTT.

The V call is TRBV14, the J call TRBJ1-2, with D hard to call. The CDR3 runs to 12 residues. Trimming left V 0 bases short and J 9 bases short, with 8 bases between. Germline CDR1 is SGHDN and CDR2 is FVKESK. The CDR3 is CASSQERLSYTF. The CDR3 DNA sequence: TGTGCCAGCAGCCAAGAGCGCCTAAGCTACACCTTC. Full variable domain (outside the CDR3, taken from reference TRBV14 and TRBJ1-2): EAGVTQFPSHSVIEKGQTVTLRCDPISGHDNLYWYRRVMGKEIKFLLHFVKESKQDESGMPNNRFLAERTGGTYSTLKVQPAELEDSGVYFCASSQERLSYTFGSGTRLTVV.

In this sample, this clone turned up a few times. J is TRBJ2-1 and V is TRBV7-9; 9 nucleotides align to TRBD2. The germline CDR1 and CDR2 sequences are SEHNR and FQNEAQ (reference sequence). With V trimmed by 4 bases and J by 4 bases, 8 bases remained unmatched. The CDR3 loop spans 16 amino acids. The CDR3 nucleotides are TGTGCCAGCAGCTCGCTGGGAGCGGGGGGTTACAATGAGCAGTTCTTC. It codes for CASSSLGAGGYNEQFF.

In its sample, this clone was seen once. The V call is TRBV4-1, the J call TRBJ1-5; perhaps TRBD1 as D (5 bases). This CDR3 contains 15 residues. Per the germline V gene, CDR1 is MGHRA and CDR2 is YSYEKL. Trimming cost V 1 base and J 7 bases, with 14 bases left between them. Here the CDR3 reads CASSQGGGVGQPQHF. The DNA for the CDR3 is TGCGCCAGCAGCCAAGGAGGAGGGGTTGGACAGCCCCAGCATTTT.

The chain is built from TRBV7-8 and TRBJ2-5, with D tentatively TRBD2 (7 bases). V lost 4 bases, J lost 7 bases, and 13 bases lay in between. The germline V gene has CDR1 SGHVS and CDR2 FQNEAQ. CDR3 size: 13 residues. The CDR3 sequence is CASSSGQRGTQYF. Here the CDR3 DNA reads TGTGCCAGCAGCTCTGGACAGCGGGGGACCCAGTACTTC.

On this clone: The same CDR3 also results from other DNA sequences found in this sample. The genes are TRBV5-4 and TRBJ1-1; 7 nucleotides agree with TRBD1. Germline V CDR1 and CDR2: SGHNT, YYREEE (reference sequence). V was clipped by 5 bases and J by 2 bases; unmatched bases: 6. The CDR3 sequence is 14 residues long. CDR3 nucleotides: TGTGCCAGCAGAGACACAGGGGCAAACACTGAAGCTTTCTTT. Translated, it gives CASRDTGANTEAFF.

The chain carries TRBV6-6 and TRBJ2-7, with unresolved D. There are 12 residues in the CDR3. Germline V gene sequence: CDR1 MNHNY, CDR2 SVGAGI (reference sequence). V was clipped by 8 bases and J by 0 bases, with 8 bases between them. DNA for the CDR3: TGTGCCAGCCTGGCCACCTCCTACGAGCAGTACTTC. This codes for CASLATSYEQYF.

The chain recombines TRBV11-2 with TRBJ2-7; 8 nucleotides agree with TRBD1. This CDR3 spans 16 amino acids. CDR1 is SGHAT and CDR2 is FQNNGV in the germline V gene. After removal of 4 bases from V and 1 base from J, the junction contained 9 bases not matched to a gene. The CDR3 DNA reads as TGTGCCAGCAGCTCCCCAGGGGGCGTTTCGTCCTACGAGCAGTACGTC. Its protein product is CASSSPGGVSSYEQYV.

The genes are TRBV4-1 and TRBJ2-7, with a tentative D call TRBD2 (5 bases). The CDR3 length is 13 residues. The germline V gene encodes CDR1 MGHRA and CDR2 YSYEKL. The V and J ends lost 2 bases and 4 bases respectively, with 9 bases between them. CDR3 protein: CASSQTIAYEQYF. For the CDR3, the DNA is TGCGCCAGCAGCCAAACAATAGCGTACGAGCAGTACTTC.

This clone was counted only a few times. The sample has other DNA sequences that encode this CDR3 too. The chain couples TRBV18 to TRBJ1-1, with D perhaps TRBD1 (5 bases). The CDR3 sequence is 13 residues long. Between the trimmed V and J ends, which lost 2 bases and 1 base, there was a span of 5 bases. Looked up from germline, CDR1 is KGHSH and CDR2 is LQKENI. CDR3 residues: CASSPTGNTEAFF. The CDR3 coding sequence is TGTGCCAGCTCACCAACAGGGAACACTGAAGCTTTCTTT.

This chain connects TRBV7-2 to TRBJ2-6, with 10 nucleotides matching TRBD2. The CDR3 is 18 amino acids. After removal of 2 bases from V and 0 bases from J, the junction contained 4 bases not matched to a gene. Germline values: CDR1 SGHTA, CDR2 FQGNSA. CDR3 nucleotides: TGTGCCAGCAGCTTAAGTCTAGCGGGAGTCTCTGGGGCCAACGTCCTGACTTTC. It encodes CASSLSLAGVSGANVLTF.